This T cell receptor beta chain was obtained from a study of cytomegalovirus exposure and HLA in healthy donors. Overall study findings and caveats: Based on reports, TCR beta sequences accurately predicted HLA-A and HLA-B alleles for most subjects.

Details on this clone: Its antigen is as yet unknown.

This PCR relied on a set of 60 Vbeta primers and 13 Jbeta primers. Sequencing used immunoSEQ multiplex PCR; TCRdb keeps in-frame clones, though not all of them. Of about 120,000 clones in the sample, less than 65% were seen once. The CDR3 runs to 16 residues. CDR1 is SGHNT and CDR2 is YYREEE in the germline V gene (reference sequence). V lost 3 bases to trimming and J lost 0 bases, with 12 bases between them. Sequences were obtained from PBMCs. The receptor was derived from a middle-aged man in good health and CMV-seropositive. The chain links TRBV5-4 to TRBJ1-4; tentative D call: TRBD1 (5 bases). The CDR3 is CASSSNLGATNEKLFF. CDR3 nucleotides: TGTGCCAGCAGCTCTAACCTAGGGGCAACTAATGAAAAACTGTTTTTT.